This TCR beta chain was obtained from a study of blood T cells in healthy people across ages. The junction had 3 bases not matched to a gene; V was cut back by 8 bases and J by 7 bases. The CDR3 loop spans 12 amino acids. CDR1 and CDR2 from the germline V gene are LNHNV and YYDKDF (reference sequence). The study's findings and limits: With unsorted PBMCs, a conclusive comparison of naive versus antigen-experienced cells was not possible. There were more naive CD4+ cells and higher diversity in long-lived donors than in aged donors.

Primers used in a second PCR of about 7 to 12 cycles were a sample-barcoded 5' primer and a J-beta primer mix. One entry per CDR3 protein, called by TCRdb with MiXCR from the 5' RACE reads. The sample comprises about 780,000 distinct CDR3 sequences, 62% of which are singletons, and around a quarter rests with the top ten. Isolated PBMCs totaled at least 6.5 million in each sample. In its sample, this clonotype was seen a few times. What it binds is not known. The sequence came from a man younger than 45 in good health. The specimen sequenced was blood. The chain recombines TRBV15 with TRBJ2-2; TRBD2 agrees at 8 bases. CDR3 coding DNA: TGTGCCACCGAGACTAGCGTCGGGGAGCTGTTTTTT. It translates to CATETSVGELFF.